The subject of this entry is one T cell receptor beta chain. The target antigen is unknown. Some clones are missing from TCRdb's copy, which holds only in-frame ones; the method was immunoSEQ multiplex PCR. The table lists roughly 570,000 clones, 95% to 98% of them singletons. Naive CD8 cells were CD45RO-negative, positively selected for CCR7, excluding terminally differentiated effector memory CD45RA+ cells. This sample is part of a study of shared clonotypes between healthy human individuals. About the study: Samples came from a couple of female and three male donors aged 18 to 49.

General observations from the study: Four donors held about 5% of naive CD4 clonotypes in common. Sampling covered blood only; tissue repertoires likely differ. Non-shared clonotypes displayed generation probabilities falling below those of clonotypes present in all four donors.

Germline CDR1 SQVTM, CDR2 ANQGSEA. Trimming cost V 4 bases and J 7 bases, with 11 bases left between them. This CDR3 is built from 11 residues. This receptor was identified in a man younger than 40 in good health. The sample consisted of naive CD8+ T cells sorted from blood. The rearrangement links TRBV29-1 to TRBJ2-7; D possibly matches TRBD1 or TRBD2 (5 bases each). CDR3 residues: CSVAGTGEQYF. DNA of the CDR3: TGCAGCGTTGCGGGGACGGGTGAGCAGTACTTC.